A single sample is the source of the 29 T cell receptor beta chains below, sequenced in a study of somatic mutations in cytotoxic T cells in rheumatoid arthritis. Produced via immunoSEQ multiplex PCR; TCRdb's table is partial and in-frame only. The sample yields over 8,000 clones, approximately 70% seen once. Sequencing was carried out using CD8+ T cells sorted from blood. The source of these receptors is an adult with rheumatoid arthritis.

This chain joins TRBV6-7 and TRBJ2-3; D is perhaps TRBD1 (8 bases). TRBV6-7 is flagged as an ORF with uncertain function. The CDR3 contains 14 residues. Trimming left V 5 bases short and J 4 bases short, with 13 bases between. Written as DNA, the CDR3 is TGTGCCAGCAGTCGACAGGGGAGGGCAGATACGCAGTATTTT. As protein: CASSRQGRADTQYF.

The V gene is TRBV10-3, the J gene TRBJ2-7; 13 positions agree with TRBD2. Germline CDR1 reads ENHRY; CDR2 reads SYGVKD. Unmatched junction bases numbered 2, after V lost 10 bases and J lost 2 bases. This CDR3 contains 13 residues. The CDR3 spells CATGTSGTYEQYF. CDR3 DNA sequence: TGTGCCACTGGGACTAGCGGGACCTACGAGCAGTACTTC.

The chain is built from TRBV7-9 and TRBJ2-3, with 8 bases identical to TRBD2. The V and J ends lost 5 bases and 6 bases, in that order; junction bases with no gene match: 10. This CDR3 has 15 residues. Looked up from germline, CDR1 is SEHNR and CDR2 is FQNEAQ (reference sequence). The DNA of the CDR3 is TGTGCCAGCAGCCCGGCATCTGGCGGGGGGGATACGCAGTATTTT. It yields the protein CASSPASGGGDTQYF.

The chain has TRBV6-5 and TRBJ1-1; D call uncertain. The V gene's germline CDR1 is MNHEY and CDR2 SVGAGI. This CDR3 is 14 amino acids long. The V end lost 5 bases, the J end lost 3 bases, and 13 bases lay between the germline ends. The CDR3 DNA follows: TGTGCCAGCAGTGACCGGTTTGAAGACACTGAAGCTTTCTTT. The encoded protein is CASSDRFEDTEAFF.

CDR3 coding DNA: TGTGCCAGCAGCTCCGGGACGGCCACCTACGAGCAGTACTTC. It codes for CASSSGTATYEQYF. The chain carries TRBV5-6 and TRBJ2-7, with D perhaps assigned TRBD1 or TRBD2 (5 bases each). V lost 3 bases and J 2 bases, leaving 12 bases between the germline ends. Germline V gene lookup returns CDR1 SGHDT and CDR2 YYEEEE. The CDR3 has 14 amino acids. The full variable domain, completed using reference TRBV5-6 and TRBJ2-7, is DAGVTQSPTHLIKTRGQQVTLRCSPKSGHDTVSWYQQALGQGPQFIFQYYEEEERQRGNFPDRFSGHQFPNYSSELNVNALLLGDSALYLCASSSGTATYEQYFGPGTRLTVT.

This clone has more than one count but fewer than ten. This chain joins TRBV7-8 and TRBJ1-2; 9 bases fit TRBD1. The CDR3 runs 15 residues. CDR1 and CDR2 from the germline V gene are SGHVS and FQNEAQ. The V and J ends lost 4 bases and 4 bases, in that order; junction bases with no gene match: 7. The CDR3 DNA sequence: TGTGCCAGCAGCTCCACAGGGGGCGAGTCCTATGGCTACACCTTC. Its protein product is CASSSTGGESYGYTF.

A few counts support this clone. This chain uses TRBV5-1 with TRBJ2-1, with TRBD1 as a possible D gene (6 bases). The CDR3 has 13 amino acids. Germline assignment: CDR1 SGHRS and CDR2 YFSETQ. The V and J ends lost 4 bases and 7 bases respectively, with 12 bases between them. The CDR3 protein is CASSITGFNEQFF. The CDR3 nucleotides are TGCGCCAGCAGCATAACAGGGTTTAATGAGCAGTTCTTC.

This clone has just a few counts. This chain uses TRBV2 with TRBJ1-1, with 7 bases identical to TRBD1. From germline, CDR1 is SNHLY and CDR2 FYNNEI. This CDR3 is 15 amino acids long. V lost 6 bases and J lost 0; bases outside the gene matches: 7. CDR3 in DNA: TGTGCCAGCAGCCCAGGGGGACCCCTGAACACTGAAGCTTTCTTT. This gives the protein CASSPGGPLNTEAFF.

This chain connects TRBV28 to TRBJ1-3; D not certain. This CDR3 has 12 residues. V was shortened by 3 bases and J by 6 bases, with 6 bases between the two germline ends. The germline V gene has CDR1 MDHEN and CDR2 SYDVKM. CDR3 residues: CASSLSANTIYF. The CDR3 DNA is TGTGCCAGCAGTTTGAGTGCAAACACCATATATTTT.

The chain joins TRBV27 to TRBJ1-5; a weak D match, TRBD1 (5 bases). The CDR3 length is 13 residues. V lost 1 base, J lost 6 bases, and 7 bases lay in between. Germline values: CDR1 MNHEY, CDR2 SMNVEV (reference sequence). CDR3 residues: CASSLWGGQPQHF. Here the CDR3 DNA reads TGTGCCAGCAGTTTATGGGGGGGTCAGCCCCAGCATTTT.

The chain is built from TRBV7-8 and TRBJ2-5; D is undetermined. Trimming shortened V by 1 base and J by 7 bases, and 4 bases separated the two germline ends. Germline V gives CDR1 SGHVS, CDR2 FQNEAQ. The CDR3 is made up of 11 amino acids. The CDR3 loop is CASSLDGTQYF. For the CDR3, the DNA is TGTGCCAGCAGCTTAGACGGGACCCAGTACTTC.

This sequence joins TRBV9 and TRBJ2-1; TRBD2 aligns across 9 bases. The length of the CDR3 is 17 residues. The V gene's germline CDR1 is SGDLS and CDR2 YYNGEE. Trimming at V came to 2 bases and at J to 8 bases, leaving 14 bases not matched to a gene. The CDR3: CASSVSPGREGRDEQFF. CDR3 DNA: TGTGCCAGCAGCGTTTCCCCCGGGCGGGAGGGCCGCGATGAGCAGTTCTTC.

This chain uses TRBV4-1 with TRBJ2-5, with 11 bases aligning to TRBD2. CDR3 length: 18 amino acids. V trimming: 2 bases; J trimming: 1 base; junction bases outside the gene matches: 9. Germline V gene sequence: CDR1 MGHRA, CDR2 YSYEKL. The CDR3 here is CASSQSPGLAGPQETQYF. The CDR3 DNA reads TGCGCCAGCAGCCAATCACCAGGACTAGCGGGCCCCCAAGAGACCCAGTACTTC.

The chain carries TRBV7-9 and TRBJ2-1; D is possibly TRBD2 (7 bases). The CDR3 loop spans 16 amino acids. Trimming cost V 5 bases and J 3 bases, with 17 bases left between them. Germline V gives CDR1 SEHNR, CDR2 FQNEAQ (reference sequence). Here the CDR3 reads CASSPWNGGHYNEQFF. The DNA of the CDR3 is TGTGCCAGCAGCCCCTGGAACGGGGGGCACTACAATGAGCAGTTCTTC.

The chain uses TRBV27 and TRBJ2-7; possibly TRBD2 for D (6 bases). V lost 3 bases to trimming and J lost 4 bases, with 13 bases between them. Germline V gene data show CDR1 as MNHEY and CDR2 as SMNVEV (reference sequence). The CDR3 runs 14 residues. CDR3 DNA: TGTGCCAGCAGTTTTCGGGGCGGGGATTACGAGCAGTACTTC. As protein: CASSFRGGDYEQYF.

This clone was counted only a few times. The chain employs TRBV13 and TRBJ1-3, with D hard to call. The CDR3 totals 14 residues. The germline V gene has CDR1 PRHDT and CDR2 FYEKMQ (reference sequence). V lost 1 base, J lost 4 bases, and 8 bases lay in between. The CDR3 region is CASSLEGPGNTIYF. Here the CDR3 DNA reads TGTGCCAGCAGCTTAGAAGGGCCAGGAAACACCATATATTTT.

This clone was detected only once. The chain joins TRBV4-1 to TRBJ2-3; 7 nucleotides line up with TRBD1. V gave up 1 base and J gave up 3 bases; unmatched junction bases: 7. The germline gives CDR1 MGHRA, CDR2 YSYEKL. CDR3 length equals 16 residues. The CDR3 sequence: CASSQVGRGITDTQYF. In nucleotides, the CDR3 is TGCGCCAGCAGCCAAGTGGGCAGGGGGATTACAGATACGCAGTATTTT.

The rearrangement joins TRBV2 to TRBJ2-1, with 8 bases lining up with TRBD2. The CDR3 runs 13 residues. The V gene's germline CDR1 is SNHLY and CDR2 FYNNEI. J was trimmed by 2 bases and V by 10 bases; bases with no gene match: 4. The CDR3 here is CAISGVTYNEQFF. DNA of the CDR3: TGTGCCATTAGCGGGGTAACCTACAATGAGCAGTTCTTC.

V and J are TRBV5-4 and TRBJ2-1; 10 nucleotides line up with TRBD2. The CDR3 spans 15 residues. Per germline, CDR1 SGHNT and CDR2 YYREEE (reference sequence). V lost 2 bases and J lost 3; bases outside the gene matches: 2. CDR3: CASSLAGGVYNEQFF. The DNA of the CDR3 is TGTGCCAGCAGCTTAGCGGGAGGGGTCTACAATGAGCAGTTCTTC. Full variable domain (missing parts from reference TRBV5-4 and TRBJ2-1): ETGVTQSPTHLIKTRGQQVTLRCSSQSGHNTVSWYQQALGQGPQFIFQYYREEENGRGNFPPRFSGLQFPNYSSELNVNALELDDSALYLCASSLAGGVYNEQFFGPGTRLTVL.

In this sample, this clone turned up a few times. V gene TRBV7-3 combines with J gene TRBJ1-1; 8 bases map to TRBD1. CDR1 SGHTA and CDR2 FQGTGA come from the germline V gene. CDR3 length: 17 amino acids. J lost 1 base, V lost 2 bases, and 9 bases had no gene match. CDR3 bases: TGTGCCAGCAGCTTATTTGTCAGGGGGCGCGAGAACACTGAAGCTTTCTTT. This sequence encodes CASSLFVRGRENTEAFF.

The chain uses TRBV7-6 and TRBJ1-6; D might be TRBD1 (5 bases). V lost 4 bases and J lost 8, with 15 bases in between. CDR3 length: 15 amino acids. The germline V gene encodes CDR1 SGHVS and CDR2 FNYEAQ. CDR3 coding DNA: TGTGCCAGCAGCTCGGACACCATTGCGGATTCACCCCTCCACTTT. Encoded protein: CASSSDTIADSPLHF.

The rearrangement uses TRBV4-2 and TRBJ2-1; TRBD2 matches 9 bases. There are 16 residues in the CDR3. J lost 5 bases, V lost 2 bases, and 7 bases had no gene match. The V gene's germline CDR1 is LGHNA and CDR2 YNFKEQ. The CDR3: CASSQPTSGGNNEQFF. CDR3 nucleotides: TGTGCCAGCAGCCAACCGACTAGCGGAGGGAACAATGAGCAGTTCTTC.

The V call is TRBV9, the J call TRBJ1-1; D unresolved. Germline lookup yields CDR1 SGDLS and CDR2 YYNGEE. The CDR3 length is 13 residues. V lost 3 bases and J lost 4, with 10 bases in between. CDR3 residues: CASSGVGATEAFF. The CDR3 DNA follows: TGTGCCAGCAGCGGGGTGGGTGCCACTGAAGCTTTCTTT.

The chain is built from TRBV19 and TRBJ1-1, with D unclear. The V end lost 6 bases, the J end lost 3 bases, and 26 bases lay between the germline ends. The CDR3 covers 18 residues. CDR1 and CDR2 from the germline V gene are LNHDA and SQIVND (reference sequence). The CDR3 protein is CASSSSAYGFSVDTEAFF. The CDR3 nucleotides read TGTGCCAGTAGCAGCAGCGCCTATGGTTTTAGTGTGGACACTGAAGCTTTCTTT.

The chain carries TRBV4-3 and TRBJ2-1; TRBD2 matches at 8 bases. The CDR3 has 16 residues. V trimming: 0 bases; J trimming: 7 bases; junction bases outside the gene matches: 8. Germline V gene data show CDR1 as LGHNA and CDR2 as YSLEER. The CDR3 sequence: CASSQDIGLASNEQFF. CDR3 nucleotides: TGCGCCAGCAGCCAAGATATCGGACTAGCCAGTAATGAGCAGTTCTTC.

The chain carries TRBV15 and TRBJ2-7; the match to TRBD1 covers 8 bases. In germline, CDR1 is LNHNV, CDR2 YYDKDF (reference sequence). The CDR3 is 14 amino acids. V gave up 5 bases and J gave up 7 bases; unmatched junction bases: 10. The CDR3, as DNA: TGTGCCACCAGCCAGGGGGCGCGGTCAGAAGAGCAGTACTTC. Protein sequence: CATSQGARSEEQYF. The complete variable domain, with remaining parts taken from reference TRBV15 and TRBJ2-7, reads DAMVIQNPRYQVTQFGKPVTLSCSQTLNHNVMYWYQQKSSQAPKLLFHYYDKDFNNEADTPDNFQSRRPNTSFCFLDIRSPGLGDTAMYLCATSQGARSEEQYFGPGTRLTVT.

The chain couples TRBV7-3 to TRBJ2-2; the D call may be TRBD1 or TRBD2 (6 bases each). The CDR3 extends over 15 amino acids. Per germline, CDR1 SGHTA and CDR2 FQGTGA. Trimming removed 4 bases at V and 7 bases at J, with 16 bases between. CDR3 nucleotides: TGTGCCAGCAGCTCCAATGGGGGGCTCGGCGGGGAGCTGTTTTTT. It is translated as CASSSNGGLGGELFF.

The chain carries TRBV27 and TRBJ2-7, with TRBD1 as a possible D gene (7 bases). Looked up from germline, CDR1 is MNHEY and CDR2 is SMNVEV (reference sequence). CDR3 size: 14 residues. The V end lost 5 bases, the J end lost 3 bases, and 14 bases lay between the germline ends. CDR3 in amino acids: CASSPRGAGYEQYF. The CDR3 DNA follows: TGTGCCAGCAGTCCCAGGGGGGCAGGCTACGAGCAGTACTTC.

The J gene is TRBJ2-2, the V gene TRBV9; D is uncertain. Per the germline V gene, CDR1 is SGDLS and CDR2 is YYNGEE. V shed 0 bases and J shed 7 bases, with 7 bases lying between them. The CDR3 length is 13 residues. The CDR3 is CASSVGMVGELFF. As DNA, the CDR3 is TGTGCCAGCAGCGTAGGAATGGTCGGGGAGCTGTTTTTT.